This T cell receptor beta chain was identified during a study of blood T cell repertoires in COVID-19. The wider study: Researchers got acute and convalescent COVID-19 samples from the United States, Italy and Spain. The cDNA or gDNA used as material had been derived from T cells, B-cell-depleted T cells, or PBMCs.

Trimming removed 1 base at V and 4 bases at J, with 12 bases between. The germline V gene has CDR1 SGHAT and CDR2 FQDESV (reference sequence). This CDR3 has 15 residues. Per the authors' pipeline: It was from reference gene primer amplification that nucleated cell counts were estimated. The method was immunoSEQ multiplex PCR; TCRdb's version includes in-frame clones alone and lacks a portion of them. V, J and clone size are those of that table, while D and trimming were read from the DNA. The sample yields more than 95,000 clones, 85% seen once. Sequenced sample: peripheral blood. The TCR was taken from a man older than 75 with active or convalescent COVID-19. The chain combines TRBV11-1 with TRBJ2-3, with D unresolved. Here the CDR3 reads CASSLVTSYPDTQYF. CDR3 coding DNA: TGTGCCAGCAGCTTAGTTACCAGTTACCCAGATACGCAGTATTTT.